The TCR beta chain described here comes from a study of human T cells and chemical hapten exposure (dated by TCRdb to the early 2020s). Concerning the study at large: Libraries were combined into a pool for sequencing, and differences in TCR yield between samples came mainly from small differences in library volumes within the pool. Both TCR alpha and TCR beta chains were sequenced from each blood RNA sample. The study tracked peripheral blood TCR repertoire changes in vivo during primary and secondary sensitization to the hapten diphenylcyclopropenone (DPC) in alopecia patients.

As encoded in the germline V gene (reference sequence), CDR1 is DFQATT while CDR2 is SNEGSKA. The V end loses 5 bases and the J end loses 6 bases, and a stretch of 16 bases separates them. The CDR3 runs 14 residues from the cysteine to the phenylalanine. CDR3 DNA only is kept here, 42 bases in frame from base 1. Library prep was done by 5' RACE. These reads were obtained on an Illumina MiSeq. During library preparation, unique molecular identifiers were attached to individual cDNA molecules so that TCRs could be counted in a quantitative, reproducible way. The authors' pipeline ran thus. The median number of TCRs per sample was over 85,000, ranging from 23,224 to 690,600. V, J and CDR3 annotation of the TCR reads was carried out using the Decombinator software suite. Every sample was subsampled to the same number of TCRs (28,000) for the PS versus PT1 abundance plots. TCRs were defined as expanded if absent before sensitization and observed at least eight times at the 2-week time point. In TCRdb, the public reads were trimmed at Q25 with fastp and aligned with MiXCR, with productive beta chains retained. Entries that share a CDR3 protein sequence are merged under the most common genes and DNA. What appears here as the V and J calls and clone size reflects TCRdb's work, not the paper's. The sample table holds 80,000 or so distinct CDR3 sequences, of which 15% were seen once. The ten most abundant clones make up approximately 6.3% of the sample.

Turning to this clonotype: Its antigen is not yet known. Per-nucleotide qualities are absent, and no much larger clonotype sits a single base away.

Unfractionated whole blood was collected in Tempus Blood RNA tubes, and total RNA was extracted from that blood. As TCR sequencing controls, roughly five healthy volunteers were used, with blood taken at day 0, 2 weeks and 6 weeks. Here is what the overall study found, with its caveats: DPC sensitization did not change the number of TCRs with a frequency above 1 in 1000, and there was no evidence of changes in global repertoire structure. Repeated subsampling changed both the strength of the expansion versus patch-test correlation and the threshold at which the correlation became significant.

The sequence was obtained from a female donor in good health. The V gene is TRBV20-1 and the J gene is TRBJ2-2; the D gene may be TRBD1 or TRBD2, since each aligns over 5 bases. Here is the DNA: TGCAGTGCTGCCAAGGGGCTAGCTCCCGGGGAGCTGTTTTTT. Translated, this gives CSAAKGLAPGELFF.